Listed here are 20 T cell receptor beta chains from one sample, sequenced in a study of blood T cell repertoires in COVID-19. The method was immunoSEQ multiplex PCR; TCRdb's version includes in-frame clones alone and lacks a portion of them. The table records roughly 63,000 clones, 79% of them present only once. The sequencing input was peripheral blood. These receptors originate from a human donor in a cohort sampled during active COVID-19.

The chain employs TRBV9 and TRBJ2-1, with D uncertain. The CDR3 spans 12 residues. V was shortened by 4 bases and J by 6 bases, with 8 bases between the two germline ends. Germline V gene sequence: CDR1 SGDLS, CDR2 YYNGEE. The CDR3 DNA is TGTGCCAGCAGCCCCCCCCTCAATGAGCAGTTCTTC. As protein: CASSPPLNEQFF. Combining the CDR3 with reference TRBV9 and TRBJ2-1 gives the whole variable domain DSGVTQTPKHLITATGQRVTLRCSPRSGDLSVYWYQQSLDQGLQFLIQYYNGEERAKGNILERFSAQQFPDLHSELNLSSLELGDSALYFCASSPPLNEQFFGPGTRLTVL.

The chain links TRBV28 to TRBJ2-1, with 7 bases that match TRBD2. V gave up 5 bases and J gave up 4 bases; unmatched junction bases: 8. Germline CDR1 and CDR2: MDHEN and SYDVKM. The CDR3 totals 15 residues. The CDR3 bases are TGTGCCAGCAGTCTGCCTGGCGGGAGATACAATGAGCAGTTCTTC. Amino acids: CASSLPGGRYNEQFF.

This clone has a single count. The CDR3 DNA reads TGTGCCAGCAGCCAAGAGGGACAGGGGACCAGGTCCTACGAGCAGTACTTC. Its protein is CASSQEGQGTRSYEQYF. J is TRBJ2-7 and V is TRBV3-1 (or the pseudogene TRBV3-2); 10 bases align to TRBD1. Germline trimming cut 0 bases from V and 1 base from J; bases unmatched to any gene: 6. The CDR3 consists of 17 residues. The V gene's germline CDR1 is LGHDT and CDR2 YNNKEL (reference sequence).

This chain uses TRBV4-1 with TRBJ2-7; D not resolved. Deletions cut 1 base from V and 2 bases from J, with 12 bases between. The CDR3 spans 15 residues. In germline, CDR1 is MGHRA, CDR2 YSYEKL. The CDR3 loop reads CASSQAQQTTYEQYF. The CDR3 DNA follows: TGCGCCAGCAGCCAAGCACAACAGACGACCTACGAGCAGTACTTC.

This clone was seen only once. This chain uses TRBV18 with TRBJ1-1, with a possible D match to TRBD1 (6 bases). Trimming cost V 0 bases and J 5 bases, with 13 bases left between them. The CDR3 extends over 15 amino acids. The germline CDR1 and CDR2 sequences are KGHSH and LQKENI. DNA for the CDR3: TGTGCCAGCTCACCACCGGGCAGGGGTGGAACTGAAGCTTTCTTT. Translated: CASSPPGRGGTEAFF.

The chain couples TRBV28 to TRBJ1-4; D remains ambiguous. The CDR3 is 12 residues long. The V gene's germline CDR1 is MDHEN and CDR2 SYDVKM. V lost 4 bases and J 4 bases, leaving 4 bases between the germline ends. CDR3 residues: CASSSNNEKLFF. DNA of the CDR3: TGTGCCAGCAGTTCCAATAATGAAAAACTGTTTTTT.

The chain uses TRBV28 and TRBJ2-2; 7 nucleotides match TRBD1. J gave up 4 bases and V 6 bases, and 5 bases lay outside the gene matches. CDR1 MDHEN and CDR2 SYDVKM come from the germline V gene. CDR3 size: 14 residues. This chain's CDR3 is CASSSAGGTGELFF. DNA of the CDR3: TGTGCCAGCAGCTCTGCAGGGGGCACCGGGGAGCTGTTTTTT.

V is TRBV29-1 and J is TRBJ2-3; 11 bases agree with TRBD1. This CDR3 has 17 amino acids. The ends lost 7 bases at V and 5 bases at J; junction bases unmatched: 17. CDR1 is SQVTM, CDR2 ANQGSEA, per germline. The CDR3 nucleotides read TGCAGCGCACCGGACAGGGGGCGTCTCCGCGGCGGAGATACGCAGTATTTT. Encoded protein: CSAPDRGRLRGGDTQYF.

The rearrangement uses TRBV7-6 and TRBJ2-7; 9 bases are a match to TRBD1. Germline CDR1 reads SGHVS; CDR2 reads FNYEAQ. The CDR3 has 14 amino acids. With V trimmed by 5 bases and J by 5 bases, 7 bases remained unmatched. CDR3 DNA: TGTGCCAGCAGCACGGGACAGGGTCCCGACGAGCAGTACTTC. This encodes CASSTGQGPDEQYF.

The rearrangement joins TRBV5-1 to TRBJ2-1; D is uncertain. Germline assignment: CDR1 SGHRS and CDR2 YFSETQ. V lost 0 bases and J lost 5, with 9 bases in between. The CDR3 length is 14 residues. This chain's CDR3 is CASSLARWHNEQFF. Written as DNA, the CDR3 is TGCGCCAGCAGCTTGGCCAGGTGGCACAATGAGCAGTTCTTC.

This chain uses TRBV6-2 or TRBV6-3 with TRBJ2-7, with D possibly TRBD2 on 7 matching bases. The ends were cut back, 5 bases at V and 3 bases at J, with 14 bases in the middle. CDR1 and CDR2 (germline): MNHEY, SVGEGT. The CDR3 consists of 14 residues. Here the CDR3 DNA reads TGTGCCAGCAGTAAAGAGGGGGGGAGCTACGAGCAGTACTTC. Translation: CASSKEGGSYEQYF.

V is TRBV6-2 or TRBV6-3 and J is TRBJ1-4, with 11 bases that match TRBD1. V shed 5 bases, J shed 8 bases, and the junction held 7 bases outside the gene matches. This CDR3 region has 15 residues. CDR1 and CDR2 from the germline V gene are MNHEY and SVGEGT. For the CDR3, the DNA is TGTGCCAGCAGTCCCGGGACAGGGGGGACAGAAAAACTGTTTTTT. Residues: CASSPGTGGTEKLFF.

As DNA, the CDR3 is TGTGCCAGTATGATTCAGGGACTTCAGCCCCAGCATTTT. Translation: CASMIQGLQPQHF. V and J are TRBV19 and TRBJ1-5; TRBD1 might be the D (5 bases). V lost 7 bases and J lost 6, with 13 bases in between. The germline gives CDR1 LNHDA, CDR2 SQIVND (reference sequence). CDR3 length: 13 amino acids.

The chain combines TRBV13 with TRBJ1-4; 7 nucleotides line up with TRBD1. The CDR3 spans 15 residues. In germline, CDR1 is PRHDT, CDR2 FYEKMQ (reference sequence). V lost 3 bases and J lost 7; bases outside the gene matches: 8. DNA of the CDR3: TGTGCCAGCAGCTTTAGATCCACAGGGGCTGAAAAACTGTTTTTT. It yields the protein CASSFRSTGAEKLFF.

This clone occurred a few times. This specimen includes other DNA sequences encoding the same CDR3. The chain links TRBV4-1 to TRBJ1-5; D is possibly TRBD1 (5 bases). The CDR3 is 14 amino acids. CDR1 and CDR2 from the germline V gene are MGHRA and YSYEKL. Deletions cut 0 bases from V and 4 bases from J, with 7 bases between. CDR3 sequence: CASSQEGLNQPQHF. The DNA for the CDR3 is TGCGCCAGCAGCCAAGAGGGGCTGAATCAGCCCCAGCATTTT.

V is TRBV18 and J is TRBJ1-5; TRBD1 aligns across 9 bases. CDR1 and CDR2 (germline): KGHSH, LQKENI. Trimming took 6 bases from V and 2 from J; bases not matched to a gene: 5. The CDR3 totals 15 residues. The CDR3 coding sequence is TGTGCCAGCTCGTCGGACAGGGGTCGCAATCAGCCCCAGCATTTT. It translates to CASSSDRGRNQPQHF.

The DNA for the CDR3 is TGTGCCAGCAGCTTAGTTTGGACAGGGGGAGGGAACACCGGGGAGCTGTTTTTT. Encoded protein: CASSLVWTGGGNTGELFF. The rearrangement links TRBV7-2 to TRBJ2-2; 10 bases map to TRBD1. The CDR3 length is 18 residues. V was clipped by 1 base and J by 1 base; unmatched bases: 6. Germline assignment: CDR1 SGHTA and CDR2 FQGNSA. Using reference TRBV7-2 and TRBJ2-2 for the parts outside the CDR3, the full variable domain is GAGVSQSPSNKVTEKGKDVELRCDPISGHTALYWYRQSLGQGLEFLIYFQGNSAPDKSGLPSDRFSAERTGGSVSTLTIQRTQQEDSAVYLCASSLVWTGGGNTGELFFGEGSRLTVL.

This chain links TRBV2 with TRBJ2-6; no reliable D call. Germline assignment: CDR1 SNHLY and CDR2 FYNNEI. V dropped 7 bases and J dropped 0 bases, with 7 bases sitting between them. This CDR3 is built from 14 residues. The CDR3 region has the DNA TGTGCCAGCAACCCGGGCTCTGGGGCCAACGTCCTGACTTTC. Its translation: CASNPGSGANVLTF. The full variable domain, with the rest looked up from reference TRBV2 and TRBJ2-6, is EPEVTQTPSHQVTQMGQEVILRCVPISNHLYFYWYRQILGQKVEFLVSFYNNEISEKSEIFDDQFSVERPDGSNFTLKIRSTKLEDSAMYFCASNPGSGANVLTFGAGSRLTVL.

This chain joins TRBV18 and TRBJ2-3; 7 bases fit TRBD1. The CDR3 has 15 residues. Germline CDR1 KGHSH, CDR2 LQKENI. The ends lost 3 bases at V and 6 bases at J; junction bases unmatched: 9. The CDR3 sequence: CASSPRDSGDDTQYF. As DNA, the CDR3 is TGTGCCAGCTCACCCAGGGACAGTGGGGATGATACGCAGTATTTT.

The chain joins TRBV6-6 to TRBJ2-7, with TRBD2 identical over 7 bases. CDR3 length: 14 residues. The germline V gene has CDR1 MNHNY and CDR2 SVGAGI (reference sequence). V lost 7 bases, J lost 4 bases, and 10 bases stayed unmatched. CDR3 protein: CASTLAGRVYEQYF. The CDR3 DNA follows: TGTGCCAGCACTCTTGCAGGGAGGGTTTACGAGCAGTACTTC.